Below, 16 T cell receptor beta chains from the same sample are listed, as sequenced in a study of neurological immune-mediated disorders. One entry per CDR3 protein results from TCRdb running MiXCR on the 5' RACE reads. Of tens of thousands of distinct CDR3 sequences in the sample, more than 9.5% were seen once. Material for sequencing was PBMCs. The receptors come from a woman in her sixties or seventies with HTLV-1-associated myelopathy (HAM/TSP).

This clonotype was observed a handful of times. J is TRBJ2-1 and V is TRBV3-1, with D perhaps matching TRBD2 (5 bases). The CDR3 length is 15 residues. CDR1 and CDR2 (germline): LGHDT, YNNKEL (reference sequence). The V end was cut by 1 base, the J end by 9 bases, with 16 bases between. CDR3 region: CASSQVQGSLGEQFF. CDR3 nucleotide sequence: TGTGCCAGCAGCCAAGTACAAGGGAGCCTAGGTGAGCAGTTCTTC.

This clonotype has a count of ten or more. This chain joins TRBV12-3 or TRBV12-4 and TRBJ2-4; D is unclear. The V and J ends lost 3 bases and 0 bases respectively, with 9 bases between them. The CDR3 loop spans 15 amino acids. CDR3 nucleotide sequence: TGTGCCAGCAGTTTGGCCAATCTAGCCAAAAACATTCAGTACTTC. Encoded protein: CASSLANLAKNIQYF.

This clonotype was counted at least ten times. The chain carries TRBV21-1 and TRBJ2-7; whether TRBD2, the table's D call, matches the DNA was not checked. TRBV21-1 is classified as a pseudogene. The CDR3 is 17 amino acids. CDR3 nucleotides: TGTGCCAGCAGGACCTATGGAGATAGCGGATTTTCCTACGAGCAGTACTTC. Translating it yields CASRTYGDSGFSYEQYF.

This clonotype appeared many times. V gene TRBV10-1 combines with J gene TRBJ2-7; 7 positions agree with TRBD1. The V gene end was trimmed by 2 bases and the J gene end by 2 bases; junction bases not matched to a gene: 3. Germline assignment: CDR1 WNHNN and CDR2 SYGVQD (reference sequence). The CDR3 loop spans 14 amino acids. CDR3 sequence: CASSEQTGPYEQYF. CDR3 coding DNA: TGCGCCAGCAGTGAGCAGACAGGGCCCTACGAGCAGTACTTC.

This clonotype showed up just a few times. This may come from a read error, since a much larger clone is one base off. The V call is TRBV10-3, the J call TRBJ1-5, with 7 bases identical to TRBD1. This CDR3 spans 13 amino acids. Germline V gene lookup returns CDR1 ENHRY and CDR2 SYGVKD. The CDR3 is CASGTVKNRPQHF. CDR3 DNA: TGTGCCAGTGGGACAGTCAAAAATCGGCCCCAGCATTTT.

This clonotype occurred many times. The rearrangement links TRBV25-1 to TRBJ2-7; either TRBD1 or TRBD2 may fit D (7 bases each). Trimming pared 4 bases from V and 4 bases from J, leaving 17 bases between. CDR1 MGHDK and CDR2 SYGVNS come from the germline V gene. This CDR3 contains 15 residues. CDR3 sequence reads: CASSGDREGRYEQYF. The CDR3 nucleotides read TGTGCCAGCAGTGGAGACAGGGAGGGTCGGTACGAGCAGTACTTC.

The gene calls are TRBV5-1 and TRBJ2-1, with D possibly TRBD2 on 6 matching bases. V was cut by 4 bases and J by 4 bases, with 9 bases left in between. The CDR3 has 13 amino acids. Germline CDR1 is SGHRS and CDR2 is YFSETQ. CDR3 residues: CASSRDLYNEQFF. In nucleotides, the CDR3 is TGCGCCAGCAGCCGGGACTTGTACAATGAGCAGTTCTTC.

This clonotype has at least ten counts. The genes are TRBV12-3 or TRBV12-4 and TRBJ2-3, with D unresolved. The CDR3 has 13 amino acids. The V end was cut by 3 bases, the J end by 4 bases, with 8 bases between. The CDR3, as DNA: TGTGCCAGCAGTTTCGAGTTACCAGATACGCAGTATTTT. Translation: CASSFELPDTQYF.

This clonotype occurred many times. The chain couples TRBV7-2 to TRBJ2-3; the match to TRBD2 covers 7 bases. CDR3 size: 12 residues. V dropped 5 bases and J dropped 9; count of bases not matched to a gene: 5. Germline-derived CDR1 and CDR2 are SGHTA and FQGNSA. The CDR3, as DNA: TGTGCCAGCAGCCCTGGGAGGGACACGCAGTATTTT. This encodes CASSPGRDTQYF.

This clonotype was seen at least ten times. The V and J genes are TRBV5-1 and TRBJ1-5; no reliable D call. Germline V gene sequence: CDR1 SGHRS, CDR2 YFSETQ. Trimming left V 8 bases short and J 4 bases short, with 13 bases between. The CDR3 contains 13 residues. CDR3 bases: TGCGCCAGGCTGCCCTGCCGGAATCAGCCCCAGCATTTT. Translating gives CARLPCRNQPQHF. The whole variable domain, filled in from reference TRBV5-1 and TRBJ1-5, reads KAGVTQTPRYLIKTRGQQVTLSCSPISGHRSVSWYQQTPGQGLQFLFEYFSETQRNKGNFPGRFSGRQFSNSRSEMNVSTLELGDSALYLCARLPCRNQPQHFGDGTRLSIL.

This clonotype has a count of ten or more. This chain links TRBV10-3 with TRBJ2-5; no clear D gene. V was cut by 3 bases and J by 1 base, with 3 bases left in between. The V gene's germline CDR1 is ENHRY and CDR2 SYGVKD. This CDR3 is built from 12 residues. The CDR3 loop is CAISDTQETQYF. The CDR3 DNA reads as TGTGCCATCAGTGACACCCAAGAGACCCAGTACTTC.

This clonotype was observed at least ten times. This chain connects TRBV27 to TRBJ2-7, with D maybe TRBD1 (6 bases). The V and J ends lost 4 bases and 7 bases respectively, with 23 bases between them. The length of the CDR3 is 16 residues. Germline V CDR1 and CDR2: MNHEY, SMNVEV (reference sequence). The CDR3 bases are TGTGCCAGCAGTTCATTATCCTCCTACAGGGCAGGGGAGCAGTACTTC. It yields the protein CASSSLSSYRAGEQYF.

This clonotype was counted many times. The chain joins TRBV7-9 to TRBJ1-5; D remains ambiguous. Trimming took off 2 bases at V and 5 bases at J, with 4 bases between the two ends. CDR1 SEHNR and CDR2 FQNEAQ come from the germline V gene (reference sequence). CDR3 length: 12 residues. CDR3 loop: CASSLRDQPQHF. The CDR3 bases are TGTGCCAGCAGCTTAAGGGATCAGCCCCAGCATTTT. The variable domain in full, completed from reference TRBV7-9 and TRBJ1-5, reads DTGVSQNPRHKITKRGQNVTFRCDPISEHNRLYWYRQTLGQGPEFLTYFQNEAQLEKSRLLSDRFSAERPKGSFSTLEIQRTEQGDSAMYLCASSLRDQPQHFGDGTRLSIL.

This clonotype was counted many times. J is TRBJ2-6 and V is TRBV5-1; D remains ambiguous. The CDR3 covers 14 residues. Germline V lookup: CDR1 SGHRS, CDR2 YFSETQ. Deletions cut 2 bases from V and 0 bases from J, with 3 bases between. The CDR3 sequence is CASSLDSGANVLTF. The CDR3 DNA is TGCGCCAGCAGCTTAGACTCTGGGGCCAACGTCCTGACTTTC. The full variable domain, in which reference TRBV5-1 and TRBJ2-6 provide the parts outside the CDR3, is KAGVTQTPRYLIKTRGQQVTLSCSPISGHRSVSWYQQTPGQGLQFLFEYFSETQRNKGNFPGRFSGRQFSNSRSEMNVSTLELGDSALYLCASSLDSGANVLTFGAGSRLTVL.

This clonotype was observed at least ten times. This sequence joins TRBV12-3 or TRBV12-4 and TRBJ1-6, with 8 bases lining up with TRBD1. The CDR3 runs to 16 residues. Trimming cost V 7 bases and J 7 bases; bases outside gene matches: 12. The CDR3 protein is CASTPSGGRANSPLHF. The CDR3 nucleotides read TGTGCCAGCACCCCCTCAGGGGGCAGGGCCAATTCACCCCTCCACTTT.

This clonotype was picked up many times. The chain employs TRBV7-2 and TRBJ1-3; tentatively, D is TRBD1 (6 bases). Germline V lookup: CDR1 SGHTA, CDR2 FQGNSA. This CDR3 contains 15 residues. Trimming shortened V by 1 base and J by 5 bases, and 12 bases separated the two germline ends. CDR3 loop: CASSLVGGARNTIYF. The CDR3 coding sequence is TGTGCCAGCAGCTTAGTTGGGGGCGCAAGAAACACCATATATTTT.